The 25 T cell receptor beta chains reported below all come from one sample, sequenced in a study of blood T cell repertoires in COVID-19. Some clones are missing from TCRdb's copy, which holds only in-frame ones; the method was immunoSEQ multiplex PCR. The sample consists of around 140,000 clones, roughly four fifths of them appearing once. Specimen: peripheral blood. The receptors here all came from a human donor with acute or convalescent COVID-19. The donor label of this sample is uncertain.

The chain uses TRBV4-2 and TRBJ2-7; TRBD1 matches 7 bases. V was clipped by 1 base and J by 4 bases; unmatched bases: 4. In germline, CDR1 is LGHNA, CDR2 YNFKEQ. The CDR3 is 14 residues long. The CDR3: CASSQARQGYEQYF. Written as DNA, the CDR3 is TGTGCCAGCAGCCAAGCCCGACAGGGATACGAGCAGTACTTC.

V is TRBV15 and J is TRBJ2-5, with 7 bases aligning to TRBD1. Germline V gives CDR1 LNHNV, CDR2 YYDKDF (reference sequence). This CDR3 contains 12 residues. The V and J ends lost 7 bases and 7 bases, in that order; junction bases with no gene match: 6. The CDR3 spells CATKLNRGTQYF. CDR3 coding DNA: TGTGCCACCAAGCTAAACAGGGGGACCCAGTACTTC. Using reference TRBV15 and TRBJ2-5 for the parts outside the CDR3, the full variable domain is DAMVIQNPRYQVTQFGKPVTLSCSQTLNHNVMYWYQQKSSQAPKLLFHYYDKDFNNEADTPDNFQSRRPNTSFCFLDIRSPGLGDTAMYLCATKLNRGTQYFGPGTRLLVL.

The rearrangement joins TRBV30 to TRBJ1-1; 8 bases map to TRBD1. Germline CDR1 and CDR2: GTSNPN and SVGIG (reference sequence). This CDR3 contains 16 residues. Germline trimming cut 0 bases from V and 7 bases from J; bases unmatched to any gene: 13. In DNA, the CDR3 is TGTGCCTGGAGTGTATCGCTCGGACAGGGACGGCTTGAAGCTTTCTTT. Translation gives CAWSVSLGQGRLEAFF.

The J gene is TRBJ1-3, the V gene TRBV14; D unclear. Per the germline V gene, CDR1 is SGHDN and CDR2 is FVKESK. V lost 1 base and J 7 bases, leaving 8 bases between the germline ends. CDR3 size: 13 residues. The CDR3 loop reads CASSQGYANTIYF. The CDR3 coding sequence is TGTGCCAGCAGCCAAGGTTACGCGAACACCATATATTTT.

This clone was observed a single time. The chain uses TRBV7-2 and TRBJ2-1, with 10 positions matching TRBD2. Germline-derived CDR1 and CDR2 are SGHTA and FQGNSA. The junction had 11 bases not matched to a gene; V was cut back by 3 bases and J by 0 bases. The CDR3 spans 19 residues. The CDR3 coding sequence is TGTGCCAGCAGCTTGAGGGGGACCACTAGCGGGGCCTCCTACAATGAGCAGTTCTTC. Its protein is CASSLRGTTSGASYNEQFF. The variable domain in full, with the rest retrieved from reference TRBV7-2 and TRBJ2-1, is GAGVSQSPSNKVTEKGKDVELRCDPISGHTALYWYRQSLGQGLEFLIYFQGNSAPDKSGLPSDRFSAERTGGSVSTLTIQRTQQEDSAVYLCASSLRGTTSGASYNEQFFGPGTRLTVL.

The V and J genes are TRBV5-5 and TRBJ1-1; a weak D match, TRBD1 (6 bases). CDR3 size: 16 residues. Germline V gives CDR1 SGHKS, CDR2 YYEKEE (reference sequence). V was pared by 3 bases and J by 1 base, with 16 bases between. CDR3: CASSSTGRMANTEAFF. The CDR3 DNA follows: TGTGCCAGCAGCTCTACAGGGAGAATGGCGAACACTGAAGCTTTCTTT.

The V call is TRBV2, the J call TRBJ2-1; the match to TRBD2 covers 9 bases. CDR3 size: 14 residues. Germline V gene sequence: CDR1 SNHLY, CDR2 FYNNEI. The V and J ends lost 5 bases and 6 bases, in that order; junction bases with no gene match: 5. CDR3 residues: CASSLAGVINEQFF. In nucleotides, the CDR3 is TGTGCCAGCAGTTTAGCGGGGGTAATCAATGAGCAGTTCTTC. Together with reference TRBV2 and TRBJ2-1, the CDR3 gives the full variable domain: EPEVTQTPSHQVTQMGQEVILRCVPISNHLYFYWYRQILGQKVEFLVSFYNNEISEKSEIFDDQFSVERPDGSNFTLKIRSTKLEDSAMYFCASSLAGVINEQFFGPGTRLTVL.

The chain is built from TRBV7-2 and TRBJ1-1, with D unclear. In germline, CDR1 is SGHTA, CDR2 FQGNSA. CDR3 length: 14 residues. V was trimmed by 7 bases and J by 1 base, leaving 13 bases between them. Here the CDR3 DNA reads TGTGCCAGCAAGGCAGGCAACCAGAACACTGAAGCTTTCTTT. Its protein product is CASKAGNQNTEAFF.

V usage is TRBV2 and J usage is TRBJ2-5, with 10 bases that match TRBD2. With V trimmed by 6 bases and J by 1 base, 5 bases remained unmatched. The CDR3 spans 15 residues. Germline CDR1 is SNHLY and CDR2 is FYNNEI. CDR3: CASSGSGGSQETQYF. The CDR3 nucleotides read TGTGCCAGCAGCGGTAGCGGGGGGAGCCAAGAGACCCAGTACTTC.

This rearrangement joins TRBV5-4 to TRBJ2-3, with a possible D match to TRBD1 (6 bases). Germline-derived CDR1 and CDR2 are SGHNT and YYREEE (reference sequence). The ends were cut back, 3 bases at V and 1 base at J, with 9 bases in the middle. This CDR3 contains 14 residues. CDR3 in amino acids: CASSSQGGTDTQYF. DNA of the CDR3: TGTGCCAGCAGCTCACAGGGCGGCACAGATACGCAGTATTTT.

CDR3 sequence (DNA): TGTGCCAGTAGTTCACAACAGGGCTGGGAGGAAAAACTGTTTTTT. Translation gives CASSSQQGWEEKLFF. V usage is TRBV19 and J usage is TRBJ1-4; D possibly corresponds to TRBD1 (6 bases). V was cut by 5 bases and J by 8 bases, with 18 bases left in between. The CDR3 runs to 15 residues. Germline CDR1 and CDR2: LNHDA and SQIVND (reference sequence).

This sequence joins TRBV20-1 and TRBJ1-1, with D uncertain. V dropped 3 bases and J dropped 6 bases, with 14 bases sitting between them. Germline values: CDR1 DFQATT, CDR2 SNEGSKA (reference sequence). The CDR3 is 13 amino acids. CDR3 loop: CSASTVRFAEAFF. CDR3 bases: TGCAGTGCTAGTACTGTCCGGTTCGCTGAAGCTTTCTTT.

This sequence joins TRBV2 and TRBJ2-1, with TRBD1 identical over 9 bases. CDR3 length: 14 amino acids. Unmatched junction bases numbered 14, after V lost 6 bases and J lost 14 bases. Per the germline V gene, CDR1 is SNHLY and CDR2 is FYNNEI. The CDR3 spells CASSDNRDRAREFF. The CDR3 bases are TGTGCCAGCAGCGACAACCGGGACAGGGCCCGGGAGTTCTTC.

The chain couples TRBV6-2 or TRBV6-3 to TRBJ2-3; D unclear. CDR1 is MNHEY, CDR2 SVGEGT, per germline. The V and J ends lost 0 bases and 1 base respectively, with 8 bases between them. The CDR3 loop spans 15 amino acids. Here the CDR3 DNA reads TGTGCCAGCAGTTACTCTAAGGCGGGCACAGATACGCAGTATTTT. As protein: CASSYSKAGTDTQYF.

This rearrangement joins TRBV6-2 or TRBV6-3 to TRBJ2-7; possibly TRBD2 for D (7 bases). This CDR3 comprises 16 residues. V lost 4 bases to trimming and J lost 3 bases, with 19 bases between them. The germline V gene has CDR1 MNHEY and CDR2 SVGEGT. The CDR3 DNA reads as TGTGCCAGCAGTTCCCGGGGGGCTCGAGAGATCTACGAGCAGTACTTC. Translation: CASSSRGAREIYEQYF.

Written as DNA, the CDR3 is TGCAGCGTTGGGTACTGGGGACAGGGGATCTACGAGCAGTACTTC. Its translation: CSVGYWGQGIYEQYF. The chain has TRBV29-1 and TRBJ2-7; 10 nucleotides match TRBD1. The CDR3 covers 15 residues. With V trimmed by 4 bases and J by 3 bases, 9 bases remained unmatched. The germline CDR1 and CDR2 sequences are SQVTM and ANQGSEA.

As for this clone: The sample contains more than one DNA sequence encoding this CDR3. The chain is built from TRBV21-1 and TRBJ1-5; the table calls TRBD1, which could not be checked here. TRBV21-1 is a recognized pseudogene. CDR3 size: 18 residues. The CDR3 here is CASSITAGTGKGNQPQHF. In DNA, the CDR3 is TGTGCCAGCAGCATAACAGCCGGGACAGGGAAGGGCAATCAGCCCCAGCATTTT.

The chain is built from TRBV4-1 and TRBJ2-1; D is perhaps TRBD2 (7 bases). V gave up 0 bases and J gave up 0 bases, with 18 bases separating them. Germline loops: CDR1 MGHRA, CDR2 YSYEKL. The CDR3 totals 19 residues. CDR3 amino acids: CASSQDKGGGRSSYNEQFF. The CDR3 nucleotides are TGCGCCAGCAGCCAAGACAAAGGGGGGGGGCGGTCCTCCTACAATGAGCAGTTCTTC.

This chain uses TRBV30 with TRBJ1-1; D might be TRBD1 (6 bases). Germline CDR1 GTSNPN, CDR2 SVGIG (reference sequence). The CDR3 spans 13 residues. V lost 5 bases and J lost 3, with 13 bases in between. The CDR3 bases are TGTGCCTGGGGCAGGGGTTCGGACACTGAAGCTTTCTTT. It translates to CAWGRGSDTEAFF.

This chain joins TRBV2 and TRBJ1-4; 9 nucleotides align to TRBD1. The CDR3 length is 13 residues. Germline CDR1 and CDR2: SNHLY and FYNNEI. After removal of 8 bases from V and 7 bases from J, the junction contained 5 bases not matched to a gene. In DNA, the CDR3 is TGTGCCAGCGGGGGGACAGGGAGTGAAAAACTGTTTTTT. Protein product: CASGGTGSEKLFF.

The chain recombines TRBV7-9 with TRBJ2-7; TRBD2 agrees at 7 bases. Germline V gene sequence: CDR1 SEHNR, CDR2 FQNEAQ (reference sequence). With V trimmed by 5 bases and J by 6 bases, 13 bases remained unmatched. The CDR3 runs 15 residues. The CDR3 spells CASSRGLRGVGEQYF. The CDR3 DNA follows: TGTGCCAGCAGCAGGGGCTTACGGGGGGTAGGCGAGCAGTACTTC.

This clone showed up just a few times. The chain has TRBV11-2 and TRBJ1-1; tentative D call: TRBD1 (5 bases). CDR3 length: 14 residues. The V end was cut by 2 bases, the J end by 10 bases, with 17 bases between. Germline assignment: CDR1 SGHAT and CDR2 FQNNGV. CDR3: CASSLMPGSESAFF. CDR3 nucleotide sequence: TGTGCCAGCAGCTTAATGCCAGGGTCCGAATCAGCTTTCTTT.

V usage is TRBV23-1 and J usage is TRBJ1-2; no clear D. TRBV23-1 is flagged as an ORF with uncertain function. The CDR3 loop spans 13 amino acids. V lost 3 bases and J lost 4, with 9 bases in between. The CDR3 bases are TGCGCCAGCAGTCAGGAGTACATCTATGGCTACACCTTC. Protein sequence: CASSQEYIYGYTF.

CDR3: CASSLNVGPGANVLTF. CDR3 DNA: TGCGCCAGCAGCTTAAATGTGGGCCCTGGGGCCAACGTCCTGACTTTC. The chain has TRBV5-1 and TRBJ2-6; D is unresolved. Germline values: CDR1 SGHRS, CDR2 YFSETQ. V gave up 2 bases and J gave up 2 bases, with 11 bases separating them. The CDR3 runs to 16 residues.

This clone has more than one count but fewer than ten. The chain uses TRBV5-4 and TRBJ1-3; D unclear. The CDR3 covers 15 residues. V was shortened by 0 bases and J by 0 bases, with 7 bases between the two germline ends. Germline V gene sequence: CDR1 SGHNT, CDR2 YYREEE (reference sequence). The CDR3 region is CASSLGGYSGNTIYF. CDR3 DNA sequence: TGTGCCAGCAGCTTGGGCGGGTACTCTGGAAACACCATATATTTT.